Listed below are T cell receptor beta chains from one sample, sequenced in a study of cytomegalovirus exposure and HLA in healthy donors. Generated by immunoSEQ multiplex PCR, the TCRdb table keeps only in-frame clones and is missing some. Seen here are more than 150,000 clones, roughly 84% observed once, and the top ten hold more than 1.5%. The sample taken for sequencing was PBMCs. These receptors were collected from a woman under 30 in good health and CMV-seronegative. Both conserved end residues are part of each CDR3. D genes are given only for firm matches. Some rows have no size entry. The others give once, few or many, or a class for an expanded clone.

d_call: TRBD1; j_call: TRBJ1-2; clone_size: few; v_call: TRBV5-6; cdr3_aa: CASSLPGQGYYGYTF; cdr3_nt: TGTGCCAGCAGCTTGCCGGGACAGGGATACTATGGCTACACCTTC
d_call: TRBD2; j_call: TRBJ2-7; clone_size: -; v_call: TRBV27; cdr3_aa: CASSLGLAGGSKQYF; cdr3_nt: TGTGCCAGCAGCTTGGGACTAGCGGGGGGCAGCAAGCAGTACTTC
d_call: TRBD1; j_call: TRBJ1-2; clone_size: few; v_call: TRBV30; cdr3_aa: CAFQGAVYGYTF; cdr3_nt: TGTGCCTTCCAGGGGGCTGTCTATGGCTACACCTTC
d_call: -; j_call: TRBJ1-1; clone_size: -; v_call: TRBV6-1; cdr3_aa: CASRGARGNTEAFF; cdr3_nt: TGTGCCAGCAGGGGGGCGAGGGGGAACACTGAAGCTTTCTTT
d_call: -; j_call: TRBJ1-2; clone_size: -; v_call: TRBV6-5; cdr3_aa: CASSLLQGSIYGYTF; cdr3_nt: TGTGCCAGCAGTTTACTACAGGGATCCATCTATGGCTACACCTTC
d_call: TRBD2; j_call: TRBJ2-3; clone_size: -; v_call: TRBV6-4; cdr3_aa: CASSFGGGTDTQYF; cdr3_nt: TGTGCCAGCAGTTTCGGGGGGGGCACAGATACGCAGTATTTT
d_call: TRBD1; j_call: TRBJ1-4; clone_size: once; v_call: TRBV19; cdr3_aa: CASSIQGARSLGKLFF; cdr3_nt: TGTGCCAGTAGTATCCAGGGGGCACGAAGTTTGGGAAAACTGTTTTTT
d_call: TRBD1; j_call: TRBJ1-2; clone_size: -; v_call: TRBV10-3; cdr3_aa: CAISDLTGNRDGYTF; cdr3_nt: TGTGCCATCAGTGACCTGACAGGGAATAGGGATGGCTACACCTTC
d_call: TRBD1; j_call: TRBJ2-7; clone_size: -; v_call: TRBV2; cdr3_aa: CASRNRGSEQYF; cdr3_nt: TGTGCCAGCAGAAACAGGGGCAGCGAGCAGTACTTC
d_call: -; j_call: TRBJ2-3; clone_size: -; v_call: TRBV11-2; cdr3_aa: CASSFYRDTQYF; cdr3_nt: TGTGCCAGCAGTTTCTACCGAGATACGCAGTATTTT
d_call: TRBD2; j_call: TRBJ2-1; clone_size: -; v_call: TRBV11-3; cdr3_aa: CASSFSGGLSYNEQFF; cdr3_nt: TGTGCCAGCAGCTTCAGCGGGGGGCTCTCCTACAATGAGCAGTTCTTC
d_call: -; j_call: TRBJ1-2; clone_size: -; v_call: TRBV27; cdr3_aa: CASSPLGANYGYTF; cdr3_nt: TGTGCCAGCAGTCCGCTAGGAGCTAACTATGGCTACACCTTC
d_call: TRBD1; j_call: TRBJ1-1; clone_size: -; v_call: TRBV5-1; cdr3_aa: CASSLAQGAYTEAFF; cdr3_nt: TGCGCCAGCAGCTTGGCCCAGGGGGCTTACACTGAAGCTTTCTTT
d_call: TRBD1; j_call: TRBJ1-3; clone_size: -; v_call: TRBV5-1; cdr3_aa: CASSLGRGPGNTIYF; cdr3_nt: TGCGCCAGCAGCTTGGGAAGGGGGCCTGGAAACACCATATATTTT
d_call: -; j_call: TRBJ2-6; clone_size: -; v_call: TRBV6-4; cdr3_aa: CASSENKYSGANGLTF; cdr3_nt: TGTGCCAGCAGTGAGAACAAATACTCTGGGGCCAACGGCCTGACTTTC
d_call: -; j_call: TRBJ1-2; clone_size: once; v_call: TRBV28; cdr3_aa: CASSPAGAAYGYTF; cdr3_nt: TGTGCCAGCAGTCCCGCAGGGGCCGCGTATGGCTACACCTTC
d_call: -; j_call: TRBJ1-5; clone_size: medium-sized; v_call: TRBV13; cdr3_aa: CASSLAGSHQPQHF; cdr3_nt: TGTGCCAGCAGCTTGGCAGGGTCTCATCAGCCCCAGCATTTT
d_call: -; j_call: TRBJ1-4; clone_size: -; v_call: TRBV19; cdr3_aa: CASSNYAGSNEKLFF; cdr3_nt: TGTGCCAGTAGTAACTATGCGGGGTCTAATGAAAAACTGTTTTTT
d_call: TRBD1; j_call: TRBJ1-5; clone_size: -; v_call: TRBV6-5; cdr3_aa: CASSSGTGNQPQHF; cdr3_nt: TGTGCCAGCAGTTCCGGGACAGGGAATCAGCCCCAGCATTTT
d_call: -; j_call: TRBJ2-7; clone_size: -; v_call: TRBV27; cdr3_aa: CASSLQGEAYEQYF; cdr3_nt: TGTGCCAGCAGTTTACAGGGGGAGGCCTACGAGCAGTACTTC
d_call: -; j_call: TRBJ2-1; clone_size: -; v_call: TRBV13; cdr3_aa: CASRQERLRARSDEQFF; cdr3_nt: TGTGCCAGCAGACAGGAGAGGCTCAGGGCCCGGAGCGATGAGCAGTTCTTC
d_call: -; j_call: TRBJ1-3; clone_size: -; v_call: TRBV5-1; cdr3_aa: CASSSRDRGNTIYF; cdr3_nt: TGCGCCAGCAGCTCCAGGGATCGGGGAAACACCATATATTTT